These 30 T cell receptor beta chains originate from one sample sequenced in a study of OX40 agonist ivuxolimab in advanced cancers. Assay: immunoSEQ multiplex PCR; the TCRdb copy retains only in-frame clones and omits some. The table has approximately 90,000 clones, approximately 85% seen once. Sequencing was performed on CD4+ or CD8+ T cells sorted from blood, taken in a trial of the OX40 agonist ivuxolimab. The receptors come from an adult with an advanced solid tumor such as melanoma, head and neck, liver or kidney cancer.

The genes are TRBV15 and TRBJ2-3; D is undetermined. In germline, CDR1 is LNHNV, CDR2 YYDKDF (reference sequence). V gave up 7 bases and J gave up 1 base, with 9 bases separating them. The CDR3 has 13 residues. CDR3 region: CATKTPGTDTQYF. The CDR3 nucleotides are TGTGCCACCAAGACCCCGGGCACAGATACGCAGTATTTT.

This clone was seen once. CDR3 coding DNA: TGTGCCAGCAGCCGAACCGGGACTAGGATCGAGCAGTACTTC. Amino acid sequence: CASSRTGTRIEQYF. The gene calls are TRBV7-2 and TRBJ2-7; 8 bases agree with TRBD2. CDR3 length: 14 amino acids. Germline V CDR1 and CDR2: SGHTA, FQGNSA. After removal of 5 bases from V and 6 bases from J, the junction contained 9 bases not matched to a gene.

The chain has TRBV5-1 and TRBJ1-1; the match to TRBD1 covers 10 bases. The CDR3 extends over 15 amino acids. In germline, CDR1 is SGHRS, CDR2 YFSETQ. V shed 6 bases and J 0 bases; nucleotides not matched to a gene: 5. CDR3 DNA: TGCGCCAGCACCCGGACAGGGGGACTGAACACTGAAGCTTTCTTT. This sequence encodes CASTRTGGLNTEAFF.

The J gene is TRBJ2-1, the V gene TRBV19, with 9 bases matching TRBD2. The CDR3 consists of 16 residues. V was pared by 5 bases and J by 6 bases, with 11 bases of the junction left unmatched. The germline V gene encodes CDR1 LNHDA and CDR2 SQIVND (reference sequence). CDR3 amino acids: CASSPRGAGGINEQFF. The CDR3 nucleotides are TGTGCCAGTAGTCCTCGGGGAGCGGGAGGAATCAATGAGCAGTTCTTC.

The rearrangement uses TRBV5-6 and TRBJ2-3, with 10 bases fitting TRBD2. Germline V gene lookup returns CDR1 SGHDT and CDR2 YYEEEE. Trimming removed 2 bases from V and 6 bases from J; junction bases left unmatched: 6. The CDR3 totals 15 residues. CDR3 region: CASSLPSGSWDTQYF. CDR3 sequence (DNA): TGTGCCAGCAGCTTACCTAGCGGGAGTTGGGATACGCAGTATTTT.

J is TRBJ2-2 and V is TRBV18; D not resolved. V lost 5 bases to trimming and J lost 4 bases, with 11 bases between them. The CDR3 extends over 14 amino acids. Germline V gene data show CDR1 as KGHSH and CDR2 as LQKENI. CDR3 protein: CASSGEGSTGELFF. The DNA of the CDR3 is TGTGCCAGCTCAGGTGAAGGTTCCACCGGGGAGCTGTTTTTT.

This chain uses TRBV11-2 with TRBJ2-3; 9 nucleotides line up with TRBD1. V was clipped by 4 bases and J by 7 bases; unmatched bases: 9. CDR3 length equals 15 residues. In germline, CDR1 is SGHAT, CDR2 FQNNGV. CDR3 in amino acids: CASSSAGQGVYTQYF. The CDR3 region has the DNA TGTGCCAGCAGCTCGGCGGGACAGGGAGTATATACGCAGTATTTT.

The CDR3 nucleotides are TGTGCCAGCAGCGTAGAGGGCTCCGGGGGAACTGAAGCTTTCTTT. Residues: CASSVEGSGGTEAFF. This chain links TRBV9 with TRBJ1-1; D is possibly TRBD1 (5 bases). V lost 0 bases and J lost 5, with 14 bases in between. Germline V gene sequence: CDR1 SGDLS, CDR2 YYNGEE. This CDR3 is 15 amino acids long.

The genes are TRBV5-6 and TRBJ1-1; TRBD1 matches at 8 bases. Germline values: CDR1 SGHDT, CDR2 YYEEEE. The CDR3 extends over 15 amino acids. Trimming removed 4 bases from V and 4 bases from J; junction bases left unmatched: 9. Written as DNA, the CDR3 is TGTGCCAGCAGCCCCTGGACAGGGAGGGCCACTGAAGCTTTCTTT. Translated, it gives CASSPWTGRATEAFF. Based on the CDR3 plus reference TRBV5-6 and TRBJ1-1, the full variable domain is DAGVTQSPTHLIKTRGQQVTLRCSPKSGHDTVSWYQQALGQGPQFIFQYYEEEERQRGNFPDRFSGHQFPNYSSELNVNALLLGDSALYLCASSPWTGRATEAFFGQGTRLTVV.

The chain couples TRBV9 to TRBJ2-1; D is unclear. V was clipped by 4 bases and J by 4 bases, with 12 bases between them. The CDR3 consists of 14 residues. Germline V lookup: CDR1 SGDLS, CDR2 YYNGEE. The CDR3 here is CASSRTDTYNEQFF. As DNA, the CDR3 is TGTGCCAGCAGCAGAACAGATACTTACAATGAGCAGTTCTTC.

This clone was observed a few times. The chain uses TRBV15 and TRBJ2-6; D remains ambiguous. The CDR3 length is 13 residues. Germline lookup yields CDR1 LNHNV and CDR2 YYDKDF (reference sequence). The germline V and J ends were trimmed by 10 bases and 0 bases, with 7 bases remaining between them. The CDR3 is CASRRSGANVLTF. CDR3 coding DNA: TGTGCCAGCAGGCGCTCTGGGGCCAACGTCCTGACTTTC. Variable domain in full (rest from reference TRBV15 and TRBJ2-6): DAMVIQNPRYQVTQFGKPVTLSCSQTLNHNVMYWYQQKSSQAPKLLFHYYDKDFNNEADTPDNFQSRRPNTSFCFLDIRSPGLGDTAMYLCASRRSGANVLTFGAGSRLTVL.

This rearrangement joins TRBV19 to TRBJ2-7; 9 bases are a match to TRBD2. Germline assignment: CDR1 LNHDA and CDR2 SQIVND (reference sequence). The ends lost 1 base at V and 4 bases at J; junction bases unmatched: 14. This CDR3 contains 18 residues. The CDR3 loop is CASSIALASGKSRYEQYF. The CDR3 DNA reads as TGTGCCAGTAGTATAGCTCTGGCTAGCGGGAAATCTCGGTACGAGCAGTACTTC.

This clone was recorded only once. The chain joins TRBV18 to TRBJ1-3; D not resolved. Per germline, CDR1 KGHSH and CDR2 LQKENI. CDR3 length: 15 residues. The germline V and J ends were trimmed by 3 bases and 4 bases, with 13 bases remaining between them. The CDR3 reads CASSPGRTVGNTIYF. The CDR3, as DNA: TGTGCCAGCTCACCTGGAAGGACGGTAGGAAACACCATATATTTT.

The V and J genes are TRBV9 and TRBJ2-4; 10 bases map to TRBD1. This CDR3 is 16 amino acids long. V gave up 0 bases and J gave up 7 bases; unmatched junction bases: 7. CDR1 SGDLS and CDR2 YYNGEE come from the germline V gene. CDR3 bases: TGTGCCAGCAGCGTAGACTCCGGGACAGGGGTGAACATTCAGTACTTC. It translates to CASSVDSGTGVNIQYF. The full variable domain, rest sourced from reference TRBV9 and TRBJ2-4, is DSGVTQTPKHLITATGQRVTLRCSPRSGDLSVYWYQQSLDQGLQFLIQYYNGEERAKGNILERFSAQQFPDLHSELNLSSLELGDSALYFCASSVDSGTGVNIQYFGAGTRLSVL.

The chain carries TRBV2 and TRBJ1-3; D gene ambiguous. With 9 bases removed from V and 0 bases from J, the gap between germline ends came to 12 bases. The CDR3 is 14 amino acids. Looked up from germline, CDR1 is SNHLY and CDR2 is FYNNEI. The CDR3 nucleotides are TGTGCCAGATCGACGGGCAACTCTGGAAACACCATATATTTT. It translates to CARSTGNSGNTIYF.

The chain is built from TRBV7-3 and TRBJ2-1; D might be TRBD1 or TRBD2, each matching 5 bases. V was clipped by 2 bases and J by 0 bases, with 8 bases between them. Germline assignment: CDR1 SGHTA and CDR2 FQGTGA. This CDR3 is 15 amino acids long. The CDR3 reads CASSLLGGSYNEQFF. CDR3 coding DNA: TGTGCCAGCAGCTTACTTGGGGGCTCCTACAATGAGCAGTTCTTC.

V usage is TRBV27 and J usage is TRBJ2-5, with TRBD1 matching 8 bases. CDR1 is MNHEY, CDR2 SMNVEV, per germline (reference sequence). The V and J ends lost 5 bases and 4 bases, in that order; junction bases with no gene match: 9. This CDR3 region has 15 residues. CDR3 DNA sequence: TGTGCCAGCAGTGGAAACAGGGGGGCTGGAGAGACCCAGTACTTC. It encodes CASSGNRGAGETQYF.

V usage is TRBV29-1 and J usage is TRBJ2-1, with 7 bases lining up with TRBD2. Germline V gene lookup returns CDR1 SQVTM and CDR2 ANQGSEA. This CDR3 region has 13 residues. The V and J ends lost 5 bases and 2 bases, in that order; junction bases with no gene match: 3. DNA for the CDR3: TGCAGCGTTTCTGGGGGGGCCTACAATGAGCAGTTCTTC. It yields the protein CSVSGGAYNEQFF.

Here the CDR3 reads CASSLGSGVYNEQFF. In DNA form, the CDR3 reads TGTGCCAGCAGCCTGGGGTCAGGGGTCTACAATGAGCAGTTCTTC. The chain couples TRBV7-2 to TRBJ2-1, with D possibly TRBD1 on 6 matching bases. Trimming left V 5 bases short and J 3 bases short, with 14 bases between. The CDR3 totals 15 residues. From germline, CDR1 is SGHTA and CDR2 FQGNSA.

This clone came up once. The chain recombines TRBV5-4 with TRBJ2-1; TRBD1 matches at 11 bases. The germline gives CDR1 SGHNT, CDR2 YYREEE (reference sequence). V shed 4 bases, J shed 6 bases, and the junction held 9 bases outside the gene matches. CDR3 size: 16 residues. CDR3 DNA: TGTGCCAGCAGCCATCCTGGGGGACAGGGGGGCAATGAGCAGTTCTTC. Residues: CASSHPGGQGGNEQFF.

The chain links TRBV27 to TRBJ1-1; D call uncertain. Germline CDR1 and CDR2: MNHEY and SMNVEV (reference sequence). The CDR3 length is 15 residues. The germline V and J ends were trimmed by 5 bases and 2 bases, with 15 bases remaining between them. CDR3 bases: TGTGCCAGCAGTGTTTCAGCGGTGGTTAACACTGAAGCTTTCTTT. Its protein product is CASSVSAVVNTEAFF.

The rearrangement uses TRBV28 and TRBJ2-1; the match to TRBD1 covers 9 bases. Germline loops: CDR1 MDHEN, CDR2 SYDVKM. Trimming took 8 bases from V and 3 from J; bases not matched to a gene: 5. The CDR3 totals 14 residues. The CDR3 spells CASRPGQGYNEQFF. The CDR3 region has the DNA TGTGCCAGCCGTCCGGGACAGGGCTACAATGAGCAGTTCTTC.

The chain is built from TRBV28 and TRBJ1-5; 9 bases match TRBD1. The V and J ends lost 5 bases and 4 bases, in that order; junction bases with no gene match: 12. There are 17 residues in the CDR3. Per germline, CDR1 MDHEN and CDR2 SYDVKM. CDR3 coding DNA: TGTGCCAGCAGTCCCCGGGACAGGGATCAGGAGAATCAGCCCCAGCATTTT. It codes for CASSPRDRDQENQPQHF.

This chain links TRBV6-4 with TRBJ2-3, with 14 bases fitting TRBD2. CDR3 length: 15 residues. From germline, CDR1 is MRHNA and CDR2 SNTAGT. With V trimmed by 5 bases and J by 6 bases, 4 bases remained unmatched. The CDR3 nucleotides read TGTGCCAGCAGTCTGACTAGCGGGAGGGAGGATACGCAGTATTTT. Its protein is CASSLTSGREDTQYF.

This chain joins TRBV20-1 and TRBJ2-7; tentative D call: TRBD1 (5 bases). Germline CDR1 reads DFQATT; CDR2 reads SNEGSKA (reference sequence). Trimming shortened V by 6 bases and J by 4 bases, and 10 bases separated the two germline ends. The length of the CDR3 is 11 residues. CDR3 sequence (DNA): TGCAGTGCCCCTCAGGGTTACGAGCAGTACTTC. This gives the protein CSAPQGYEQYF.

For the CDR3, the DNA is TGTGCCAGCAGGGGGGACAGGGTCTCCTACGAGCAGTACTTC. This codes for CASRGDRVSYEQYF. V is TRBV2 and J is TRBJ2-7; 9 bases map to TRBD1. The junction had 3 bases not matched to a gene; V was cut back by 6 bases and J by 0 bases. Germline CDR1 reads SNHLY; CDR2 reads FYNNEI. CDR3 length equals 14 residues.

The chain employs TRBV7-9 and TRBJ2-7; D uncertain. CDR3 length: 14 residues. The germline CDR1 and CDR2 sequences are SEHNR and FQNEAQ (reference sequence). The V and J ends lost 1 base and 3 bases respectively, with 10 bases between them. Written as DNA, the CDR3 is TGTGCCAGCAGCTTAGGGGCCTCTGTCTACGAGCAGTACTTC. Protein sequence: CASSLGASVYEQYF.

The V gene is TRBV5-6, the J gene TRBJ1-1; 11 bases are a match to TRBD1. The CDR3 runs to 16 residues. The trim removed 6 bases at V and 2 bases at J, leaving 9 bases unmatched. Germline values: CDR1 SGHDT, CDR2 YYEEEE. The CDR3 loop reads CASTRGTGGLNTEAFF. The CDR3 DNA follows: TGTGCCAGCACCCGCGGGACAGGGGGGCTTAACACTGAAGCTTTCTTT.

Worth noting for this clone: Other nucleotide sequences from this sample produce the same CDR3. This CDR3 reads CASSVVGSGELFF. The CDR3 bases are TGTGCCAGCAGCGTAGTTGGGTCCGGGGAGCTGTTTTTT. The gene calls are TRBV9 and TRBJ2-2; D is uncertain. This CDR3 spans 13 amino acids. Germline CDR1 reads SGDLS; CDR2 reads YYNGEE. V lost 0 bases, J lost 6 bases, and 6 bases lay in between.

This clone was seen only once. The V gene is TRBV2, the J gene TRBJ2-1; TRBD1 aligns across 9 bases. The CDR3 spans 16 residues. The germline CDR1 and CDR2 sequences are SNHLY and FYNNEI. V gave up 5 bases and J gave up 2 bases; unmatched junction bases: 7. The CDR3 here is CASSYPRDRAYNEQFF. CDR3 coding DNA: TGTGCCAGCAGTTATCCCCGGGACAGGGCCTACAATGAGCAGTTCTTC.